This TCR beta chain comes out of a study of OX40 agonist ivuxolimab in advanced cancers. At the level of the study: Ivuxolimab doses were 0.01, 0.1, 0.3, 1.5, 3 or 10 mg/kg every 2 weeks. Cohort: about 82% men, mean age about 60, aged about 23 to 79.

With autoimmune disease history or systemic immunosuppression, patients were excluded. TCRdb keeps only in-frame clones here, not all; method: immunoSEQ multiplex PCR. The table has about 78,000 clones, about 91% seen once. The V gene lost 3 bases and the J gene lost 12 bases, with 25 bases spanning the gap. Germline CDR1 reads SGHTS; CDR2 reads YDEGEE. The CDR3 totals 15 residues. Study outcomes and limitations: Blood T cells, both CD4+ and CD8+, expanded clonally by week 6 at 0.1 to 3.0 mg/kg.

Concerning this clone: Antigen specificity is unknown.

Here the sequenced sample was CD4+ or CD8+ T cells sorted from blood, taken in a trial of the OX40 agonist ivuxolimab. The rearrangement links TRBV5-8 to TRBJ2-7, with D perhaps TRBD2 (6 bases). This receptor was identified in an adult with an advanced solid tumor such as melanoma, head and neck, liver or kidney cancer. For the CDR3, the DNA is TGTGCCAGCAGCTCGGCCGGGACTGAGGGTCTCCGGGGGTACTTC. The encoded protein is CASSSAGTEGLRGYF.